This note documents a single TCR beta chain sequence. Antigen unknown. Treatment: approximately 9-day PBMC culture with coronavirus spike peptide pools or control peptides (ViraFEST assay). On day 3 and again on day 7, fresh IL-2 medium was used to replace half the medium. An Oncomine TCR Beta short-read assay was used to sequence the DNA from cultured CD4+ T cells. TCRdb itself ran the PCR reads through MiXCR, one entry per CDR3 protein. The table shows 10,000 to 15,000 distinct CDR3 sequences, with approximately 63% occurring only once. These data belong to a study of vaccination and CD4 T cells after COVID-19. In the study overall: Convalescent individuals numbered four females and six males, two being Hispanic.

The sample comprised CD4+ T cells from blood, cultured in vitro. The TCR originated in a human donor who had recovered from COVID-19.

The CDR3, as DNA: TGTGCCAGCAGCTCCCGGGACAAGTATGGCTACACCTTC. Its translation is CASSSRDKYGYTF. V and J are TRBV5-4 and TRBJ1-2; weak D call: TRBD1 (6 bases). V shed 3 bases and J shed 5 bases, with 11 bases lying between them. The CDR3 loop spans 13 amino acids. Per germline, CDR1 SGHNT and CDR2 YYREEE (reference sequence).